This T cell receptor beta chain was captured in a study of T cell repertoires in cytomegalovirus infection. Study-wide results and limits: Dominating the ex vivo response were TCR beta clonotypes that were CMV-specific and HLA-C-restricted.

Using its own MiXCR run on the reads, TCRdb lists one record per CDR3 protein. The table shows around 280,000 distinct CDR3 sequences, with about an eighth occurring only once. Many counts were recorded for this clonotype. Its specificity is not known. This CDR3 has 13 residues. Germline CDR1 and CDR2: SGHVS and FQNEAQ. Trimming took 4 bases from V and 7 from J; bases not matched to a gene: 4. The sequence was collected from a human donor in good health (CMV status not recorded). Some clones in this sample may be carry-over from other donors' samples. The V and J genes are TRBV7-8 and TRBJ2-1; 7 nucleotides line up with TRBD1. Specimen: PBMCs. CDR3 coding DNA: TGTGCCAGCAGCTCGCTACAGGGGAATGAGCAGTTCTTC. Its protein is CASSSLQGNEQFF.